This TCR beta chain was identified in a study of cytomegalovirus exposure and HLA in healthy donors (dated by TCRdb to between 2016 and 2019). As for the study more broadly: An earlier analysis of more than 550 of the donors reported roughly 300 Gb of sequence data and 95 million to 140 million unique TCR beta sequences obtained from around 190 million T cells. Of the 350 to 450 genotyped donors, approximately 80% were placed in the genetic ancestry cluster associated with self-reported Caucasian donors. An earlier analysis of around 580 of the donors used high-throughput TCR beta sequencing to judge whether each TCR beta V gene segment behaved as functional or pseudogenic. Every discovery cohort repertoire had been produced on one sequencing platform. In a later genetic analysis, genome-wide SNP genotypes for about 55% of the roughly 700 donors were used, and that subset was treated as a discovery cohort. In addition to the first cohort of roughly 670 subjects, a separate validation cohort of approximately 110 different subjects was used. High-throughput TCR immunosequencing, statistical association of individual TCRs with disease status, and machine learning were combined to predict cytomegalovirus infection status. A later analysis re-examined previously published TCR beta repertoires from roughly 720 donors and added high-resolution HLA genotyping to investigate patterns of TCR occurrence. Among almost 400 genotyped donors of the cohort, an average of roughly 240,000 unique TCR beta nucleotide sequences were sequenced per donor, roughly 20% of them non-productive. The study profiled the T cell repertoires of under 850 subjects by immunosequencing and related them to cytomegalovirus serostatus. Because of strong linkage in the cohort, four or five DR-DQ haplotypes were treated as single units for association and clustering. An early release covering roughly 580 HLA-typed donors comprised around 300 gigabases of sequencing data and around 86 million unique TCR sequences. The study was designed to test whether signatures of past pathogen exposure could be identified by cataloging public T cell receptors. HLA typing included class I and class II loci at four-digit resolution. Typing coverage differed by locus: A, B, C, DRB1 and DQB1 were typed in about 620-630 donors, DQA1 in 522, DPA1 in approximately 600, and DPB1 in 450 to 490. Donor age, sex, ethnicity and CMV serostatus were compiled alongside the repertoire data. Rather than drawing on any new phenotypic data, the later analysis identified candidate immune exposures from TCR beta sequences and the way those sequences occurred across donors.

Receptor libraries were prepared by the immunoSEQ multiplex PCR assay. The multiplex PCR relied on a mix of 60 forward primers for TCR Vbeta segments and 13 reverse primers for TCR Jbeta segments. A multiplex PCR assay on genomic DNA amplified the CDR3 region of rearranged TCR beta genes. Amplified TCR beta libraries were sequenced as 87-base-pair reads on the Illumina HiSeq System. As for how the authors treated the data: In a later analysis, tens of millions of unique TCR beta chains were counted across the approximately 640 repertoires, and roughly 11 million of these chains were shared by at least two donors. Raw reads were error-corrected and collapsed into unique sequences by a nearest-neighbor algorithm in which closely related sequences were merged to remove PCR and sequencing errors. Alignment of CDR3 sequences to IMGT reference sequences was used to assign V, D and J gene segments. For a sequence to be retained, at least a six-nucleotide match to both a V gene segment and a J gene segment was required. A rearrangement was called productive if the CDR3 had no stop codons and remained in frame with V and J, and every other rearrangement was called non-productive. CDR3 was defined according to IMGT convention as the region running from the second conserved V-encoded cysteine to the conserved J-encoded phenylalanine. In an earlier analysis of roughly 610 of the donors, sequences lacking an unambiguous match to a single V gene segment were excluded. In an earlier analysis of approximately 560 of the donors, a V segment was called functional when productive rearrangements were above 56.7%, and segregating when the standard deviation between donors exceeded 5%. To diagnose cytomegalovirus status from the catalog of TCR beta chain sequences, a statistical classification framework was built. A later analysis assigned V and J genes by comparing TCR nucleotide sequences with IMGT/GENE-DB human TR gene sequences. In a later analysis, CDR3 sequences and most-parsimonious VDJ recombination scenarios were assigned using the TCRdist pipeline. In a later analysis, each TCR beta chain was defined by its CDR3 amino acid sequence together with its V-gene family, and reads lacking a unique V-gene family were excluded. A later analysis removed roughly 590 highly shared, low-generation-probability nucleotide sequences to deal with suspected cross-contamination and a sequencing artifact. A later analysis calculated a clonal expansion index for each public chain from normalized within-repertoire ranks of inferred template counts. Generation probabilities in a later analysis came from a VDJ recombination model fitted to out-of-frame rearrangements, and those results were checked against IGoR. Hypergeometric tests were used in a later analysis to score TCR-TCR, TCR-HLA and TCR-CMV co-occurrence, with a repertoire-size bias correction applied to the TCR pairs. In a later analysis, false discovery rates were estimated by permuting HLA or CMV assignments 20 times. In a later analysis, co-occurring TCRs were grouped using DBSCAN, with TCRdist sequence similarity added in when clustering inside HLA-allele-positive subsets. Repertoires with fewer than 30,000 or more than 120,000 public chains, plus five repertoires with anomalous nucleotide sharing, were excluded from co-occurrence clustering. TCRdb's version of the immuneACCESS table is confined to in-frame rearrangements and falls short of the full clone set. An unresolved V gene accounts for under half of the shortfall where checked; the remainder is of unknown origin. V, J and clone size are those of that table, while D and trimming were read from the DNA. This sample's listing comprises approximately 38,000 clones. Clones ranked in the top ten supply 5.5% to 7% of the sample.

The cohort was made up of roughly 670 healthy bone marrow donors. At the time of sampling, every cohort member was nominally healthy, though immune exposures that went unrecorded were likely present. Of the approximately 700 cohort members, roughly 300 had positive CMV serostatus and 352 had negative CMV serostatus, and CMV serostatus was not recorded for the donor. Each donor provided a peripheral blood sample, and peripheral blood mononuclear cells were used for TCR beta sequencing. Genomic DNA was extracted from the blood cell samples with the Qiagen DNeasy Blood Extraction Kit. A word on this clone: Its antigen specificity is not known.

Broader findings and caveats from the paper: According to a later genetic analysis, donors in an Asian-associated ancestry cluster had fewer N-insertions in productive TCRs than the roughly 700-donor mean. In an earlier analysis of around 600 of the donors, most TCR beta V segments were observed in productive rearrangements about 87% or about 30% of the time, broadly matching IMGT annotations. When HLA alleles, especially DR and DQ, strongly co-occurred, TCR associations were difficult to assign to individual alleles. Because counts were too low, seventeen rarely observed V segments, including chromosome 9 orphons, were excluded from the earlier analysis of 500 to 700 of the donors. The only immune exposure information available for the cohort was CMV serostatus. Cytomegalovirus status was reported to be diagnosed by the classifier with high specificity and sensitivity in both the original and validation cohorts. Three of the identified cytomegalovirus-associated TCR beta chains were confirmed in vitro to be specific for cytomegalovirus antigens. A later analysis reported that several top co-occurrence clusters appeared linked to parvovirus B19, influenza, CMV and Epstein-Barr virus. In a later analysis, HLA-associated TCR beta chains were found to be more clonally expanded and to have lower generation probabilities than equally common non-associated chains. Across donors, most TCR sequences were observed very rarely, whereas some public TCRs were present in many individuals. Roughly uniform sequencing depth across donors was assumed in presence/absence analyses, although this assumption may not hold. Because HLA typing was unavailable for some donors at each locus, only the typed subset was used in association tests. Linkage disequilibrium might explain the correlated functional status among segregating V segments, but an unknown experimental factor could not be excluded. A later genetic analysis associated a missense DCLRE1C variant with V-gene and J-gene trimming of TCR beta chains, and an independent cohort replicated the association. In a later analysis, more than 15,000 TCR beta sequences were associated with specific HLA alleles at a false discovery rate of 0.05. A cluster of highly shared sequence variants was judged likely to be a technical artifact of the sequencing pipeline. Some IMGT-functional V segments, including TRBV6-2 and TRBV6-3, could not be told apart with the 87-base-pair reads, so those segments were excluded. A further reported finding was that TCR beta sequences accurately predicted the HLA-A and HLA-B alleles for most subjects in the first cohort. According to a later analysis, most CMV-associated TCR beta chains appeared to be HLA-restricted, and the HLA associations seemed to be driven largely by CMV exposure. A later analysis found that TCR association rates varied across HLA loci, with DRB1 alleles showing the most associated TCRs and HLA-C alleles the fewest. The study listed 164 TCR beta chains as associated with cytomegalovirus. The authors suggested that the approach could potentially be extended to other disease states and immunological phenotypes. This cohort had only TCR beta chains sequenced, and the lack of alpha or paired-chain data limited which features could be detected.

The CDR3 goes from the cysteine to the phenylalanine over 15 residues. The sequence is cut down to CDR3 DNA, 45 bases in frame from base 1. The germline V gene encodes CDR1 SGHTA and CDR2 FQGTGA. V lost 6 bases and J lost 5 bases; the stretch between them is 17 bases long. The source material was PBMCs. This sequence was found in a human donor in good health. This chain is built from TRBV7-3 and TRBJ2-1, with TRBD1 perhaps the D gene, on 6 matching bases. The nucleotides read TGTGCCAGCAGTCGTTCCGGGACAAAGGACAATGAGCAGTTCTTC. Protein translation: CASSRSGTKDNEQFF.